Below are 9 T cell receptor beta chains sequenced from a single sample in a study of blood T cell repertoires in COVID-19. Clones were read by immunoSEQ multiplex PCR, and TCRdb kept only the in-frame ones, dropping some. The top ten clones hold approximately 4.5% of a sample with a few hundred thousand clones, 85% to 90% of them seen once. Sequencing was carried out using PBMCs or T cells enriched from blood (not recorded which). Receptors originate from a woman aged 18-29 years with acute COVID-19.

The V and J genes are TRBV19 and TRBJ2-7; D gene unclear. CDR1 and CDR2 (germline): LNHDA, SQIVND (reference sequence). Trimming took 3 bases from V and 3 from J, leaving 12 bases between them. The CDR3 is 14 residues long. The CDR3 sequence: CASSIAYGDYEQYF. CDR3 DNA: TGTGCCAGTAGTATTGCTTACGGTGACTACGAGCAGTACTTC.

The CDR3 region is CASSLDGTDNVKRNTGELFF. In DNA, the CDR3 is TGTGCCAGCAGCTTAGACGGGACAGACAACGTTAAAAGGAACACCGGGGAGCTGTTTTTT. V usage is TRBV7-3 and J usage is TRBJ2-2; 7 bases map to TRBD1. Germline V gives CDR1 SGHTA, CDR2 FQGTGA. There are 20 residues in the CDR3. V lost 2 bases and J lost 1; bases outside the gene matches: 16.

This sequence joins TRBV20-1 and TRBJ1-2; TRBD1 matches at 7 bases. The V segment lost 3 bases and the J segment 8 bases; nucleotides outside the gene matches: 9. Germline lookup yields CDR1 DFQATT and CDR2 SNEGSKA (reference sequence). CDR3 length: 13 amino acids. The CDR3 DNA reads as TGCAGTGCTAGTGCCGGGACAGTGGGCGGCTACACCTTC. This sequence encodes CSASAGTVGGYTF.

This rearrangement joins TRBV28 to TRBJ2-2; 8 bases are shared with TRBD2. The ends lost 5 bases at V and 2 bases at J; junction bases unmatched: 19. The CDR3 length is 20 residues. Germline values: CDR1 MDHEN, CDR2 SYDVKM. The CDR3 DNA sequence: TGTGCCAGCAGTCTATTATGGGCCCGGGGGGGGGCCCTTAACACCGGGGAGCTGTTTTTT. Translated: CASSLLWARGGALNTGELFF.

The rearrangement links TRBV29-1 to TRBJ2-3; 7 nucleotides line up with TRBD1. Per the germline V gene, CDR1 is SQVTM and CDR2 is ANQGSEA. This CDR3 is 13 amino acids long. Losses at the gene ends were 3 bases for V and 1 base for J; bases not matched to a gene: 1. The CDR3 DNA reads TGCAGCGTTGATGGACAGGGCACAGATACGCAGTATTTT. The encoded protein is CSVDGQGTDTQYF.

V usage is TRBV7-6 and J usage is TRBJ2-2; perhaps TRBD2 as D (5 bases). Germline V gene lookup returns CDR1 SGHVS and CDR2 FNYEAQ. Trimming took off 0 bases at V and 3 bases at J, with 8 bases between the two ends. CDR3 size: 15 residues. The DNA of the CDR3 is TGTGCCAGCAGCTTAGCCACTAGTGACACCGGGGAGCTGTTTTTT. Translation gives CASSLATSDTGELFF.

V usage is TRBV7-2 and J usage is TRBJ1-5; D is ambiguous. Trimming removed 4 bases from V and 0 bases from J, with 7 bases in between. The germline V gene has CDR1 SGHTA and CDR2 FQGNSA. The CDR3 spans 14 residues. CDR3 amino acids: CASSSRYSNQPQHF. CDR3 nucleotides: TGTGCCAGCAGCTCGAGGTATAGCAATCAGCCCCAGCATTTT. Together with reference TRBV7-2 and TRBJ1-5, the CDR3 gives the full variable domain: GAGVSQSPSNKVTEKGKDVELRCDPISGHTALYWYRQSLGQGLEFLIYFQGNSAPDKSGLPSDRFSAERTGGSVSTLTIQRTQQEDSAVYLCASSSRYSNQPQHFGDGTRLSIL.

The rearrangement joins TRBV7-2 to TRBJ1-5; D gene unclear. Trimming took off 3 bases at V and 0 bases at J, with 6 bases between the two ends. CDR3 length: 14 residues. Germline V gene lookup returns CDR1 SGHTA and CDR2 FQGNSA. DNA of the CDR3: TGTGCCAGCAGCTTTCAGTATAGCAATCAGCCCCAGCATTTT. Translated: CASSFQYSNQPQHF.

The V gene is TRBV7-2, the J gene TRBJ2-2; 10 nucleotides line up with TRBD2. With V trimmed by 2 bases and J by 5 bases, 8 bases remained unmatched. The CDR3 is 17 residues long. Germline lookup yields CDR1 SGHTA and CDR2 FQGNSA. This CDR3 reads CASSLSRLAGDTGELFF. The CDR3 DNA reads TGTGCCAGCAGCTTATCCCGGCTAGCGGGAGATACCGGGGAGCTGTTTTTT.